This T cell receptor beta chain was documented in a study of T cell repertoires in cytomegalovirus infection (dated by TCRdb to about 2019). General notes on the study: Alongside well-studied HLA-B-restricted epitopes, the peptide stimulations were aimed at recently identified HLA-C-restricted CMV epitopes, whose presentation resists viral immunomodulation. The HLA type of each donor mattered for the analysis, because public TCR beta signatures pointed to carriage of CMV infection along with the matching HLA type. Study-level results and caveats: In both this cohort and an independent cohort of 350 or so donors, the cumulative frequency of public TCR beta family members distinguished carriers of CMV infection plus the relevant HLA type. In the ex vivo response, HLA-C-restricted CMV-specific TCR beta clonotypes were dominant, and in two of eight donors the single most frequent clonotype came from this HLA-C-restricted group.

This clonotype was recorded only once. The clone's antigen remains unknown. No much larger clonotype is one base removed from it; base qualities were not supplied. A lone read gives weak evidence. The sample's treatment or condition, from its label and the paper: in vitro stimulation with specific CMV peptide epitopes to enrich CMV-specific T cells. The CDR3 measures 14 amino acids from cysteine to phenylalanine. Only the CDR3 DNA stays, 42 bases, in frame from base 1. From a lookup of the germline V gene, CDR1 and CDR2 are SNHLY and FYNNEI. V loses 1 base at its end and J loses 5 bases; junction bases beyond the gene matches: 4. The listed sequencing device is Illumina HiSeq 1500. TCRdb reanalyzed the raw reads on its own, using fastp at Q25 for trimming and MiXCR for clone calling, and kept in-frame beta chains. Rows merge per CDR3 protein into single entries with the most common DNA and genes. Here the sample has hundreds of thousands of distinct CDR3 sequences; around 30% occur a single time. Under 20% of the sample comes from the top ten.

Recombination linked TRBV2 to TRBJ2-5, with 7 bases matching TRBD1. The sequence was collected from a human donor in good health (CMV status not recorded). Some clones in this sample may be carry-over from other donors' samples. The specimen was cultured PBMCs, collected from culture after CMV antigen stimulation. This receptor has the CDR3 CASSEVTGYETQYF. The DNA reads TGTGCCAGCAGTGAAGTGACAGGGTACGAGACCCAGTACTTC.